The rows below give T cell receptor beta chains drawn from one sample of a study of Ad26.COV2.S vaccination and SARS-CoV-2 variants. Produced via immunoSEQ multiplex PCR; TCRdb's table is partial and in-frame only. The table has around 450,000 clones, 85% to 90% seen once. The sample was peripheral blood, taken in a trial of Ad26.COV2.S vaccine versus placebo. The origin of the receptors is a person between 18 and 65 years old who received the Ad26.COV2.S COVID-19 vaccine or a placebo. CDR3s include the opening cysteine and the closing phenylalanine or tryptophan. The D gene is left open where the match is weak. Size values are once, few and many counts, or a class for expanded clones, and some rows have none.

D gene: .
V gene: TRBV6-5
J gene: TRBJ1-4
clone size: .
CDR3 DNA: TGTGCCAGCAGTTCTCCTTTCAGGGTTTGGGATGAAAAACTGTTTTTT
CDR3 protein: CASSSPFRVWDEKLFF

D gene: TRBD1
V gene: TRBV4-2
J gene: TRBJ2-2
clone size: .
CDR3 DNA: TGTGCCAGCAGCCAAGTGCTACGGGGACAGGGGGCCTCAACCGGGGAGCTGTTTTTT
CDR3 protein: CASSQVLRGQGASTGELFF

D gene: .
V gene: TRBV29-1
J gene: TRBJ2-3
clone size: once
CDR3 DNA: TGCAGCGTTGAGGGTGGCACAGATACGCAGTATTTT
CDR3 protein: CSVEGGTDTQYF

D gene: .
V gene: TRBV11-2
J gene: TRBJ2-3
clone size: .
CDR3 DNA: TGTGCCAGCACCCGGGACTCCCTAGCAGATACGCAGTATTTT
CDR3 protein: CASTRDSLADTQYF

D gene: .
V gene: TRBV7-9
J gene: TRBJ2-3
clone size: .
CDR3 DNA: TGTGCCAGCAGCCCCCTGGGGCTCACAGATACGCAGTATTTT
CDR3 protein: CASSPLGLTDTQYF

D gene: .
V gene: TRBV7-9
J gene: TRBJ1-1
clone size: .
CDR3 DNA: TGTGCCAGCAGCTTAGCATCGGCAACCCCAGTGAACACTGAAGCTTTCTTT
CDR3 protein: CASSLASATPVNTEAFF

D gene: .
V gene: TRBV30
J gene: TRBJ1-4
clone size: once
CDR3 DNA: TGTGCCTGGAGTGTCGGGACGCACACGCATGAAAAACTGTTTTTT
CDR3 protein: CAWSVGTHTHEKLFF

D gene: TRBD1
V gene: TRBV5-1
J gene: TRBJ1-1
clone size: .
CDR3 DNA: TGCGCCAGCAGCTTGCGTCCAGGGGGCGCGAACACTGAAGCTTTCTTT
CDR3 protein: CASSLRPGGANTEAFF

D gene: .
V gene: TRBV6-2/TRBV6-3
J gene: TRBJ1-2
clone size: .
CDR3 DNA: TGTGCCAGCAGCCCGGGACGGACCTATGGCTACACCTTC
CDR3 protein: CASSPGRTYGYTF

D gene: .
V gene: TRBV19
J gene: TRBJ1-1
clone size: .
CDR3 DNA: TGTGCCAGTAGTATAGTAAGGACAGATATGAACACTGAAGCTTTCTTT
CDR3 protein: CASSIVRTDMNTEAFF

D gene: .
V gene: TRBV11-2
J gene: TRBJ2-6
clone size: .
CDR3 DNA: TGTGCCAGCAGCTTAGGGCAGATCTCTGGGGCCAACGTCCTGACTTTC
CDR3 protein: CASSLGQISGANVLTF

D gene: .
V gene: TRBV30
J gene: TRBJ1-5
clone size: .
CDR3 DNA: TGTGCCTGGAGTGTACGGACGGTTAATCAGCCCCAGCATTTT
CDR3 protein: CAWSVRTVNQPQHF

D gene: .
V gene: TRBV7-2
J gene: TRBJ1-2
clone size: .
CDR3 DNA: TGTGCCAGCAGCCCACAGATTCGGGACACCTCTAACTATGGCTACACCTTC
CDR3 protein: CASSPQIRDTSNYGYTF

D gene: TRBD2
V gene: TRBV4-3
J gene: TRBJ2-1
clone size: once
CDR3 DNA: TGCGCCAGCAGCTTGAGACTAGCGGACAATGAGCAGTTCTTC
CDR3 protein: CASSLRLADNEQFF

D gene: .
V gene: TRBV18
J gene: TRBJ2-2
clone size: .
CDR3 DNA: TGTGCCAGCTCACTCCAGGGGCCGAACACCGGGGAGCTGTTTTTT
CDR3 protein: CASSLQGPNTGELFF

D gene: .
V gene: TRBV28
J gene: TRBJ2-1
clone size: once
CDR3 DNA: TGTGCCAGCAGTTTGGGGAGCCCCTACAATGAGCAGTTCTTC
CDR3 protein: CASSLGSPYNEQFF